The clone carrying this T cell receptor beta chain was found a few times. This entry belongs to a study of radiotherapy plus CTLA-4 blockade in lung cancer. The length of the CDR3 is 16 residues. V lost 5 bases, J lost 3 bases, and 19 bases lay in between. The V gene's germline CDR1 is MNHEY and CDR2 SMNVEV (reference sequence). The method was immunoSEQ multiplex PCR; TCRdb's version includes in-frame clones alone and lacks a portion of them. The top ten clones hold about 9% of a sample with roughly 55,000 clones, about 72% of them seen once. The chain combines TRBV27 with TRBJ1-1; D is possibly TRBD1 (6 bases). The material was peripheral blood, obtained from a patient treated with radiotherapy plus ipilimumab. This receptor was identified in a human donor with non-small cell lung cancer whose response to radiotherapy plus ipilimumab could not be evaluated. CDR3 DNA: TGTGCCAGCAGTACCCCGACGGGGGGCGCGGACACTGAAGCTTTCTTT. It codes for CASSTPTGGADTEAFF.